A selection of T cell receptor beta chains follows, all from one sample in a study of PD-L1 blockade in urothelial cancer. TCRdb keeps only in-frame clones here, not all; method: immunoSEQ multiplex PCR. The table includes about 56,000 clones, over 75% detected once. This specimen consisted of PBMCs, obtained around atezolizumab (anti-PD-L1) treatment. All receptors derive from a man between 65 and 85 years old with urothelial cancer. Each CDR3 is given with its conserved first and last residue. The order of the fields is V gene, CDR3 protein.

v_call: TRBV11-3; cdr3_aa: CASSSTEVASQFF
v_call: TRBV15; cdr3_aa: CATSRGAGEPTANYGYTF
v_call: TRBV2; cdr3_aa: CASRGGESNQPQHF
v_call: TRBV1; cdr3_aa: CTSSHHYRSYNEQFF
v_call: TRBV13; cdr3_aa: CASSLAGQGEWGANVLTF
v_call: TRBV27; cdr3_aa: CASSLSGRETQYF
v_call: TRBV11-2; cdr3_aa: CASSLEFGRMNTEAFF
v_call: TRBV10-1; cdr3_aa: CASSGGMSYNEQFF
v_call: TRBV5-4; cdr3_aa: CASSLSLRNTEAFF
v_call: TRBV11-2; cdr3_aa: CASSLDPQGTQPQHF
v_call: TRBV7-9; cdr3_aa: CASSLAQTNYGYTF
v_call: TRBV19; cdr3_aa: CASSPYSGGAFF
v_call: TRBV10-1; cdr3_aa: CASSPSGGPGEQYF
v_call: TRBV29-1; cdr3_aa: CSVTPPVGDTEAFF
v_call: TRBV27; cdr3_aa: CASSFEGITGTVSNYGYTF
v_call: TRBV27; cdr3_aa: CASSLLGQGGETQYF
v_call: TRBV19; cdr3_aa: CASKPRATGYNEQFF
v_call: TRBV28; cdr3_aa: CASKSQALNEKLFF
v_call: TRBV10-3; cdr3_aa: CAISGESETQYF
v_call: TRBV5-1; cdr3_aa: CASTPGAGGYGYTF
v_call: TRBV6-1; cdr3_aa: CASTRSDSYNQPQHF
v_call: TRBV28; cdr3_aa: CASRLAGARDQPQHF
v_call: TRBV6-6; cdr3_aa: CASSDRDRTNTGELFF
v_call: TRBV4-1; cdr3_aa: CASSQIAGADEQYF
v_call: TRBV28; cdr3_aa: CASRGQNNQPQHF
v_call: TRBV19; cdr3_aa: CASSPPGLRREQYF
v_call: TRBV4-1; cdr3_aa: CASSRAPTAGSGETQYF
v_call: TRBV14; cdr3_aa: CASSQITGGAGEQYF
v_call: TRBV28; cdr3_aa: CASSTHRAGGSNQPQHF
v_call: TRBV29-1; cdr3_aa: CSVRGAAGRYEQYF
v_call: TRBV9; cdr3_aa: CASSLGTSGRNEQFF
v_call: TRBV5-1; cdr3_aa: CASSFGGTSGREEQFF
v_call: TRBV4-2; cdr3_aa: CASSQDWGGRSGNTIYF
v_call: TRBV19; cdr3_aa: CASSIAGQGARNEQFF
v_call: TRBV2; cdr3_aa: CASQGQVNTEAFF
v_call: TRBV6-1; cdr3_aa: CASSEARTGGPIMNTEAFF
v_call: TRBV5-4; cdr3_aa: CASSLVGRNTGELFF
v_call: TRBV6-5; cdr3_aa: CASSTTGGEQYF
v_call: TRBV25-1; cdr3_aa: CASSENTFNGYTF
v_call: TRBV28; cdr3_aa: CASSALENGRRYNEQFF
v_call: TRBV28; cdr3_aa: CASSSRQLAGVDNEQFF
v_call: TRBV7-2; cdr3_aa: CASSPRVSRVPNEQFF
v_call: TRBV5-4; cdr3_aa: CASSFKFGTSGKETQYF
v_call: TRBV10-3; cdr3_aa: CAITAGQGDFYGYTF
v_call: TRBV5-6; cdr3_aa: CASSLSGRISDTQYF
v_call: TRBV28; cdr3_aa: CASSLDGEDYGYTF
v_call: TRBV4-1; cdr3_aa: CASSQQGGDTEAFF
v_call: TRBV6-1; cdr3_aa: CASSEATANEKLFF
v_call: TRBV30; cdr3_aa: CAWSNSGSYNEQFF
v_call: TRBV10-3; cdr3_aa: CASTLGGNTEAFF
v_call: TRBV6-1; cdr3_aa: CASSEGEAGYNEQFF
v_call: TRBV18; cdr3_aa: CASSGGVGSYEQYF